These 2 T cell receptor beta chains share one sample of origin, sequenced in a study of shared clonotypes between healthy human individuals. Using immunoSEQ multiplex PCR, the repertoire was profiled, and TCRdb retains in-frame clones only, with some absent. This sample has more than 850,000 clones, with about 84% found just once. Sample: memory CD4+ T cells from PBMCs. Subset: CD45RA-negative fraction. The source of these receptors is a man younger than 35 in good health. Some clones in this sample may be carry-over from other donors' samples.

The rearrangement links TRBV6-5 to TRBJ1-2, with D maybe TRBD1 (5 bases). Germline lookup yields CDR1 MNHEY and CDR2 SVGAGI. This CDR3 spans 14 amino acids. The V end lost 5 bases, the J end lost 4 bases, and 14 bases lay between the germline ends. The CDR3 protein is CASSMQGGTYGYTF. The CDR3 DNA reads TGTGCCAGCAGTATGCAGGGAGGTACCTATGGCTACACCTTC.

The V and J genes are TRBV7-2 and TRBJ2-5; perhaps TRBD1 as D (6 bases). Trimming removed 6 bases at V and 3 bases at J, with 11 bases between. The CDR3 has 13 residues. CDR1 and CDR2 from the germline V gene are SGHTA and FQGNSA. The chain's CDR3 is CASRLNREETQYF. The CDR3 DNA is TGTGCCAGCAGGCTAAACAGGGAAGAGACCCAGTACTTC. Using reference TRBV7-2 and TRBJ2-5 for the parts outside the CDR3, the full variable domain is GAGVSQSPSNKVTEKGKDVELRCDPISGHTALYWYRQSLGQGLEFLIYFQGNSAPDKSGLPSDRFSAERTGGSVSTLTIQRTQQEDSAVYLCASRLNREETQYFGPGTRLLVL.